This T cell receptor (beta chain) was found in a study of blood T cell repertoires in COVID-19. The overall study: Nucleic acid was either cDNA or gDNA, and it came from T cells, B-cell-depleted T cells, or PBMCs.

The junction had 9 bases not matched to a gene; V was cut back by 6 bases and J by 0 bases. The CDR3 has 16 residues. Germline assignment: CDR1 SGHDT and CDR2 YYEEEE. Study processing details: Researchers report that nucleated cell counts were estimated from reference gene primer amplification. Data came from immunoSEQ multiplex PCR; TCRdb stores just in-frame clones and leaves some out. The V and J calls and clone size were taken over from that table, and D and trimming were inferred from the DNA. Of roughly 230,000 clones in the sample, roughly 81% were seen once. Exposed enrollees encountered a COVID-19 case at some point within 2 weeks before study entry.

The gene calls are TRBV5-6 and TRBJ1-2, with TRBD1 identical over 9 bases. Sequenced material: PBMCs or T cells enriched from blood (not recorded which). The receptor's source is a woman in her forties or fifties who had been exposed to COVID-19. The CDR3 DNA reads as TGTGCCAGCATCAAACAGGGGGCGCTCCCTAACTATGGCTACACCTTC. Protein sequence: CASIKQGALPNYGYTF.